The 5 T cell receptor beta chains reported below all come from one sample, sequenced in a study of human T cells and chemical hapten exposure. TCRdb reanalysed the RACE reads using MiXCR and keeps one entry per CDR3 protein. The table records fewer than 400,000 distinct CDR3 sequences, approximately 6.3% of them present only once. The time point is: patch test 1, 2 weeks after DPC sensitization. This sample's treatment: therapeutic diphenylcyclopropenone sensitization with weekly scalp DPC. This specimen was whole blood, taken in connection with sensitization to the hapten diphenylcyclopropenone (DPC). These receptors were obtained from a young woman with alopecia areata. Some clones in this sample may be carry-over from other donors' samples.

For this clonotype: No conserved phenylalanine or tryptophan is present at the end of the CDR3, so a read error is the likely explanation. Because the CDR3's place on the DNA is in doubt, the DNA is left out and the CDR3 is given as listed by TCRdb. This sequence joins TRBV27 and TRBJ2-3; the D call in the table, TRBD2, was not verified against the DNA. Germline CDR1 is MNHEY and CDR2 is SMNVEV (reference sequence). The length of the CDR3 is 12 amino acids, counting both ends. CDR3 in amino acids: CASSYPTLAGCY.

This clonotype has more than one count but fewer than ten. The V call is TRBV6-5, the J call TRBJ1-3, with D tentatively TRBD1 (5 bases). V was trimmed by 8 bases and J by 3 bases, leaving 17 bases between them. Germline V CDR1 and CDR2: MNHEY, SVGAGI. CDR3 length equals 15 residues. The CDR3 is CASRLRVDNGNTIYF. Written as DNA, the CDR3 is TGTGCCAGCCGACTCAGGGTAGATAATGGAAACACCATATATTTT.

With respect to this clonotype: A read error may account for a junction end that differs from germline. This rearrangement joins TRBV28 to TRBJ1-2; D not certain. From germline, CDR1 is MDHEN and CDR2 SYDVKM. The CDR3 spans 15 residues. The CDR3 DNA sequence: TGTGCCAGCAGTTTGGAGATGACCTACCCTCCGCATTATAGCTTC. This gives the protein CASSLEMTYPPHYSF.

The table lists this clonotype with a few counts. The genes are TRBV20-1 and TRBJ2-3; D possibly corresponds to TRBD1 (6 bases). V was shortened by 7 bases and J by 0 bases, with 14 bases between the two germline ends. Germline CDR1 is DFQATT and CDR2 is SNEGSKA (reference sequence). This CDR3 contains 14 residues. CDR3 protein: CSVPGASSTDTQYF. The CDR3 DNA reads TGCAGTGTCCCAGGGGCCTCTAGCACAGATACGCAGTATTTT.

This clonotype occurred a few times. V is TRBV5-6 and J is TRBJ1-2, with 11 bases identical to TRBD1. Germline CDR1 reads SGHDT; CDR2 reads YYEEEE. V was clipped by 5 bases and J by 3 bases; unmatched bases: 3. The CDR3 spans 14 residues. The CDR3: CASRRTGGHYGYTF. In nucleotides, the CDR3 is TGTGCCAGCAGGCGGACAGGGGGCCACTATGGCTACACCTTC.